This paragraph reports one T cell receptor beta chain. Terminally differentiated effector memory CD45RA+ cells were excluded by CCR7 positive selection of CD45RO-negative cells. These data originate in a study of shared clonotypes between healthy human individuals. For the study at large: Per-donor plates numbered three CD4 naive, three CD4 memory, two CD8 naive and one CD8 memory.

Using immunoSEQ multiplex PCR, the repertoire was profiled, and TCRdb retains in-frame clones only, with some absent. The profile covers approximately 590,000 clones, with roughly 96% appearing a single time and around 0.097% taken by the ten largest. Germline loops: CDR1 SGHNT, CDR2 YYREEE (reference sequence). CDR3 length equals 13 residues. V dropped 4 bases and J dropped 4 bases, with 11 bases sitting between them. This TCR came from a woman younger than 45 in good health. The J gene is TRBJ1-1, the V gene TRBV5-4; D perhaps matches TRBD1 (5 bases). The sample comprised naive CD8+ T cells sorted from blood. This CDR3 is CASSNPRATEAFF. CDR3 bases: TGTGCCAGCAGCAATCCCAGGGCCACTGAAGCTTTCTTT.